The rows below give T cell receptor beta chains drawn from one sample of a study of blood T cell repertoires in COVID-19. Using immunoSEQ multiplex PCR, the repertoire was profiled, and TCRdb retains in-frame clones only, with some absent. This table has around 80,000 clones, 82% appearing once. Input material: peripheral blood. The receptors here all came from an older man with acute or convalescent COVID-19. Both conserved end residues are part of each CDR3. The D gene is left open where the match is weak. Size tells how often a clone was seen (once, few, many) or the class of an expanded clone, and some rows leave it out.

D gene | clone size | J gene | V gene | CDR3 DNA | CDR3 protein
TRBD1 | NA | TRBJ1-1 | TRBV7-9 | TGTGCCAGCAGCTCCAGGACAGGGGGACACACTGAAGCTTTCTTT | CASSSRTGGHTEAFF
NA | NA | TRBJ1-1 | TRBV6-5 | TGTGCCAGCAGCCGCTACAGGGCCACTGAAGCTTTCTTT | CASSRYRATEAFF
TRBD1 | NA | TRBJ1-2 | TRBV3-1/TRBV3-2 | TGTGCCAGCAGCACCCGGGACAGGGGGCCGGTTGTCTTC | CASSTRDRGPVVF
NA | NA | TRBJ2-7 | TRBV6-6 | TGTGCCAGCAGTTACAAGACAGGCTCCTACGAGCAGTACTTC | CASSYKTGSYEQYF
NA | NA | TRBJ2-1 | TRBV4-1 | TGCGCCAGCAGCCAATTAAGCGGACCCACCAATGAGCAGTTCTTC | CASSQLSGPTNEQFF
NA | few | TRBJ1-5 | TRBV29-1 | TGCAGCGTTCGTCAGGGTGACAATCAGCCCCAGCATTTT | CSVRQGDNQPQHF
TRBD1 | NA | TRBJ1-2 | TRBV4-2 | TGTGCCAGCAGCCAAGATTCCGACAGGGAGTATGGCTACACCTTC | CASSQDSDREYGYTF
TRBD1 | NA | TRBJ2-1 | TRBV9 | TGTGCCAGCAGCGAGGGACAGTCCTACAATGAGCAGTTCTTC | CASSEGQSYNEQFF
TRBD2 | NA | TRBJ2-1 | TRBV6-1 | TGTGCCAGCAGTGACCTAGCGGGGGGCTCCTACAATGAGCAGTTCTTC | CASSDLAGGSYNEQFF
NA | NA | TRBJ2-3 | TRBV27 | TGTGCCAGCAGCCAGATGGCGCTAGGGGCAGATACGCAGTATTTT | CASSQMALGADTQYF
NA | NA | TRBJ1-5 | TRBV19 | TGTGCCAGTAGTAGAACCCTCGGAAGGTCGGAGCAGCCCCAGCATTTT | CASSRTLGRSEQPQHF
TRBD1 | NA | TRBJ1-1 | TRBV7-9 | TGTGCCAGCAGCTTAGCGCGAGGGACAGGGTCCCCCTACGATGAAGCTTTCTTT | CASSLARGTGSPYDEAFF
TRBD1 | NA | TRBJ2-3 | TRBV5-1 | TGCGCCAGCAGCTTCTCCGGGACAGGCACAGATACGCAGTATTTT | CASSFSGTGTDTQYF
TRBD1 | NA | TRBJ2-7 | TRBV19 | TGTGCCAGTAGTATATTCGGGACAGGGGCTTACGAGCAGTACTTC | CASSIFGTGAYEQYF
NA | once | TRBJ1-1 | TRBV2 | TGTGCCAGCATACTCGAGGGGAACACTGAAGCTTTCTTT | CASILEGNTEAFF
TRBD1 | NA | TRBJ1-5 | TRBV7-6 | TGTGCCAGCAGCCCAGGGACAGAATATAGCAATCAGCCCCAGCATTTT | CASSPGTEYSNQPQHF
TRBD1 | NA | TRBJ1-1 | TRBV4-1 | TGCGCCAGCAGCCTGACATTACAGGGGGCGATCACTGAAGCTTTCTTT | CASSLTLQGAITEAFF
NA | NA | TRBJ1-1 | TRBV18 | TGTGCCAGCTCACCGGTTGTGGCAGACACTGAAGCTTTCTTT | CASSPVVADTEAFF